The entry that follows covers one T cell receptor (beta chain) sequence. Under the authors' procedure: How many nucleated cells were present was estimated from reference gene primer amplification. TCRdb's table, derived via immunoSEQ multiplex PCR, lists solely in-frame clones and lacks some. V, J and clone size are those of that table, while D and trimming were read from the DNA. The data hold approximately 190,000 clones, with roughly 80% observed a single time. The record originates from a study of blood T cell repertoires in COVID-19. Study details: Spain, Italy and the United States supplied samples that represented acute and convalescent COVID-19.

This CDR3 has 15 residues. With 1 base removed from V and 6 bases from J, the gap between germline ends came to 10 bases. CDR1 SGHTA and CDR2 FQGNSA come from the germline V gene. Sequencing input: peripheral blood. The origin of this receptor is a woman in her thirties or forties with acute or convalescent COVID-19. The V and J genes are TRBV7-2 and TRBJ1-6; D is unresolved. The CDR3 region is CASSLVEGSNSPLHF. The CDR3 nucleotides are TGTGCCAGCAGCTTAGTTGAGGGTAGTAATTCACCCCTCCACTTT. Based on the CDR3 plus reference TRBV7-2 and TRBJ1-6, the full variable domain is GAGVSQSPSNKVTEKGKDVELRCDPISGHTALYWYRQSLGQGLEFLIYFQGNSAPDKSGLPSDRFSAERTGGSVSTLTIQRTQQEDSAVYLCASSLVEGSNSPLHFGNGTRLTVT.